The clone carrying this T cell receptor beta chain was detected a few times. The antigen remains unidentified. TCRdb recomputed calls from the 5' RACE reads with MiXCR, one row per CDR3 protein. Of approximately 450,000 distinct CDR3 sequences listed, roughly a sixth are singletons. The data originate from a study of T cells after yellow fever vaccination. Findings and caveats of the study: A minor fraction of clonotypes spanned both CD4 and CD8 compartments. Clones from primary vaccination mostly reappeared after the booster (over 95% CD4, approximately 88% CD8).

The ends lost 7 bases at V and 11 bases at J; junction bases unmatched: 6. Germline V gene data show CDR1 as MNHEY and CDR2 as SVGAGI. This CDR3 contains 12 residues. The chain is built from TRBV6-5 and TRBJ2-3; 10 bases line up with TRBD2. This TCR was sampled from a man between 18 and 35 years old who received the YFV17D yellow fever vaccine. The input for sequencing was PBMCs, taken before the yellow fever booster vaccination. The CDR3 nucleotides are TGTGCCAGCAACGATAGCGGGGGGAAGCAGTATTTT. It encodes CASNDSGGKQYF.